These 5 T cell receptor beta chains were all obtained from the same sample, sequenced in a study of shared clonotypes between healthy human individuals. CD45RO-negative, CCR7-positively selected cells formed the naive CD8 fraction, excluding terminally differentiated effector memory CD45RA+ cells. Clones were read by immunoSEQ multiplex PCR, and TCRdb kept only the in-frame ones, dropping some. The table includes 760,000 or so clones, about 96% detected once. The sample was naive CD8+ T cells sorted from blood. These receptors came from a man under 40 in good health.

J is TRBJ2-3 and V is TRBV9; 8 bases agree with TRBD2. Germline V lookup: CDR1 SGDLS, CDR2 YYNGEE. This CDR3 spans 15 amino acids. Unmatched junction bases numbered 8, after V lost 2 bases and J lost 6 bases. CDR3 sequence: CASSVAGRAGDTQYF. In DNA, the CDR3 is TGTGCCAGCAGCGTCGCCGGGAGGGCCGGGGATACGCAGTATTTT.

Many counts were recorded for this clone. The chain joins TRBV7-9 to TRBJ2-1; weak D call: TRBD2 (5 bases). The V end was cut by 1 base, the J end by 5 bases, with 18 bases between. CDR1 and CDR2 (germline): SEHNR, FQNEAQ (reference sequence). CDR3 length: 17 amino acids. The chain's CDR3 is CASSLGFSGPLHNEQFF. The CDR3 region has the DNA TGTGCCAGCAGCTTAGGTTTCAGCGGACCCCTCCACAATGAGCAGTTCTTC.

The CDR3 DNA follows: TGCAGCGTTGAAGGTCTCGCCGGGACTAGCGGGAGGGCCAGGCAGTTCTTC. Translated, it gives CSVEGLAGTSGRARQFF. The chain recombines TRBV29-1 with TRBJ2-1, with 16 positions matching TRBD2. The CDR3 has 17 residues. Germline CDR1 and CDR2: SQVTM and ANQGSEA. V lost 1 base, J lost 12 bases, and 12 bases stayed unmatched.

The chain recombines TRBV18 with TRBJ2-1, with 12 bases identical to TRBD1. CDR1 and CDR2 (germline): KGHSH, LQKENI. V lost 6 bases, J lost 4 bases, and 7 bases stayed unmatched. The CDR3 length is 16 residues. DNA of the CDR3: TGTGCCAGCTCGGACTGGGACAGGGGGCCTTACAATGAGCAGTTCTTC. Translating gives CASSDWDRGPYNEQFF.

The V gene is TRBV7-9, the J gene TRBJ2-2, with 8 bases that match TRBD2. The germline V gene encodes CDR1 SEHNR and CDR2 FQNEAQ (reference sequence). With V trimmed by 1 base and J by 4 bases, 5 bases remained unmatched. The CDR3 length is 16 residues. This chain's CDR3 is CASSLVVAGTTGELFF. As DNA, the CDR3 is TGTGCCAGCAGCTTAGTTGTAGCGGGAACCACCGGGGAGCTGTTTTTT. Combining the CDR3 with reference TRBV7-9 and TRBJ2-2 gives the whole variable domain DTGVSQNPRHKITKRGQNVTFRCDPISEHNRLYWYRQTLGQGPEFLTYFQNEAQLEKSRLLSDRFSAERPKGSFSTLEIQRTEQGDSAMYLCASSLVVAGTTGELFFGEGSRLTVL.